Listed below are T cell receptor beta chains from one sample, sequenced in a study of metastatic and nonmetastatic thyroid tumors. TCRdb re-called the PCR reads with MiXCR. In the table there are about 4,600 clones, around a fifth of which are singletons. Sequenced sample: adjacent normal tissue. The receptors stem from a male donor with papillary thyroid cancer or a benign thyroid nodule (not recorded which). Some clones in this sample may be carry-over from other donors' samples. Each CDR3 is given with its conserved first and last residue. Size values are once, few and many counts, or a class for expanded clones, and some rows have none.

15	.	TRBV6-6	TRBJ2-7	CASSYEIGRSYEQYF
15	few	TRBV2	TRBJ2-1	CASSAGDLSYNEQFF
15	few	TRBV12-3/TRBV12-4	TRBJ2-7	CASRMGGFGTYEQYF
15	.	TRBV6-1	TRBJ1-2	CASSEAWSQGYGYTF
15	medium-sized	TRBV7-9	TRBJ2-1	CASYLGGGANNEQFF
13	medium-sized	TRBV15	TRBJ2-1	CATSGVQGFEQFF
12	medium-sized	TRBV29-1	TRBJ1-2	CSVDRQGGGYTF
14	few	TRBV28	TRBJ1-1	CASSLDPLISEAFF
15	few	TRBV19	TRBJ1-2	CASSNGPGQAYGYTF
14	.	TRBV28	TRBJ1-5	CASSNHITNQPQHF
13	.	TRBV5-1	TRBJ1-2	CASSFGPYYVYTF
16	medium-sized	TRBV11-2	TRBJ2-7	CASSSLDRPSSYEQYF
17	many	TRBV4-1	TRBJ2-3	CASSQVPPGGGTDTQYF
15	.	TRBV20-1	TRBJ1-2	CSARWTGGRGGGYTF
13	many	TRBV6-5	TRBJ1-2	CASSYSQEVGYTF
16	.	TRBV7-3	TRBJ2-2	CASSLGGQGNTGELFF
13	.	TRBV24-1	TRBJ1-2	CATSDFTGYGYTF
12	many	TRBV15	TRBJ1-1	CATSRDGGWAFF
14	.	TRBV4-1	TRBJ2-7	CASSQDPLHCEQYF
15	.	TRBV20-1	TRBJ1-5	CSARDQGKSNQPQHF
13	.	TRBV11-2	TRBJ2-5	CASSAVAQETQYF